The present entry profiles one T cell receptor (beta chain) with its context. Its target is unknown. Expressed TCRB transcripts got sequenced, as all isolated RNA was reverse transcribed. TCRdb's copy holds only in-frame clones and misses some; the assay was immunoSEQ multiplex PCR. The data hold around 180,000 clones, with 7.5% to 8.5% observed a single time. This record comes from a study of beta chain features in type 1 diabetes. Germline values: CDR1 SGHTA, CDR2 FQGNSA. The V end lost 0 bases, the J end lost 10 bases, and 12 bases lay between the germline ends. The CDR3 has 14 amino acids. Study-level results: A moderate, significant TCRB CDR3 shortening appeared in type 1 diabetes across four CD4+ subsets.

The sequence was obtained from a man younger than 35 with type 1 diabetes. Sample: central memory CD4+ T cells from blood. This chain connects TRBV7-2 to TRBJ1-4; perhaps TRBD1 as D (5 bases). The CDR3 DNA reads as TGTGCCAGCAGCTTAGCGCGCGTCGGGGGAAAACTGTTTTTT. It codes for CASSLARVGGKLFF.